The next 11 T cell receptor beta chains were all read from a single sample in a study of cytomegalovirus exposure and HLA in healthy donors. Both 60 Vbeta primers and 13 Jbeta primers went into the PCR. Some clones are missing from TCRdb's copy, which holds only in-frame ones; the method was immunoSEQ multiplex PCR. The sample has 110,000 to 150,000 clones; 70% to 85% are singletons. The specimen was PBMCs. The receptors were sampled from a woman in her fifties or sixties in good health and CMV-seropositive.

This clone was counted between two and nine times. V usage is TRBV19 and J usage is TRBJ1-1; 7 bases are a match to TRBD1. The CDR3 contains 15 residues. J lost 3 bases, V lost 5 bases, and 9 bases had no gene match. Per the germline V gene, CDR1 is LNHDA and CDR2 is SQIVND (reference sequence). DNA of the CDR3: TGTGCCAGTAGTCCCACAGGGGCTTTAGACACTGAAGCTTTCTTT. It yields the protein CASSPTGALDTEAFF.

CDR3 sequence (DNA): TGTGCCAGCAGCGGGACAGGGGGCGGTGGCTACACCTTC. Its translation: CASSGTGGGGYTF. The J gene is TRBJ1-2, the V gene TRBV5-6, with 12 bases fitting TRBD1. CDR3 length equals 13 residues. The germline CDR1 and CDR2 sequences are SGHDT and YYEEEE. The J segment lost 7 bases and the V segment lost 4 bases, leaving 2 bases of the junction unmatched.

The genes are TRBV28 and TRBJ2-7; 8 nucleotides align to TRBD1. This CDR3 is built from 12 residues. V lost 6 bases to trimming and J lost 6 bases; unmatched junction nucleotides: 4. Germline CDR1 is MDHEN and CDR2 is SYDVKM. CDR3 DNA: TGTGCCAGCAGCATCAGGGGGCTCGAGCAGTACTTC. It codes for CASSIRGLEQYF. Together with reference TRBV28 and TRBJ2-7, the CDR3 gives the full variable domain: DVKVTQSSRYLVKRTGEKVFLECVQDMDHENMFWYRQDPGLGLRLIYFSYDVKMKEKGDIPEGYSVSREKKERFSLILESASTNQTSMYLCASSIRGLEQYFGPGTRLTVT.

The V call is TRBV9, the J call TRBJ2-2, with 9 nucleotides matching TRBD1. With V trimmed by 4 bases and J by 5 bases, 3 bases remained unmatched. CDR3 length equals 14 residues. Germline lookup yields CDR1 SGDLS and CDR2 YYNGEE. In DNA, the CDR3 is TGTGCCAGCAGCCTACAGGGGGCAACCGGGGAGCTGTTTTTT. It yields the protein CASSLQGATGELFF.

Comment on this clone: Compared with germline, one end of the junction differs, possibly owing to a read error. The chain carries TRBV7-7 and TRBJ2-3; maybe TRBD1 (5 bases). CDR1 and CDR2 (germline): SSHAT, FNYEAQ (reference sequence). This CDR3 is 13 amino acids long. The CDR3 protein is CASSSSGWTTQYF. The CDR3 DNA follows: TGTGCTAGCAGCTCCTCAGGGTGGACTACGCAGTATTTT.

The CDR3 protein is CASSSTDNQPQHF. The CDR3 coding sequence is TGTGCCAGCAGTTCGACAGACAATCAGCCCCAGCATTTT. This chain links TRBV6-6 with TRBJ1-5; possible D gene TRBD1, 5 bases. Germline V gives CDR1 MNHNY, CDR2 SVGAGI (reference sequence). The CDR3 consists of 13 residues. Trimming shortened V by 4 bases and J by 3 bases, and 7 bases separated the two germline ends.

On this clone: The junction departs from the called germline gene at one end, perhaps through a read error. V gene TRBV10-3 combines with J gene TRBJ2-2; the D gene is possibly TRBD2 (5 bases). The CDR3 totals 16 residues. Germline CDR1 reads ENHRY; CDR2 reads SYGVKD. CDR3 coding DNA: TGTGCCATCAGTGAGTCGAAGGCGCCGGGCACCGGGAAGCTGTTTTTT. As protein: CAISESKAPGTGKLFF.

Only one count was recorded for this clone. V usage is TRBV28 and J usage is TRBJ1-5, with D possibly being TRBD1 (6 bases). Trimming took 6 bases from V and 2 from J, leaving 29 bases between them. The CDR3 has 20 amino acids. Per germline, CDR1 MDHEN and CDR2 SYDVKM. CDR3 sequence (DNA): TGTGCCAGCAGCCAACCGGGACCAGGGGAGTACGAACAGGGCAATCAGCCCCAGCATTTT. Its protein is CASSQPGPGEYEQGNQPQHF.

This chain links TRBV6-1 with TRBJ1-5; a weak D match, TRBD1 (6 bases). CDR1 and CDR2 (germline): MNHNS, SASEGT. The CDR3 has 14 residues. Trimming cost V 10 bases and J 5 bases, with 18 bases left between them. The CDR3 DNA sequence: TGTGCCACCTGTACAGGGTTGATTTATCAGCCCCAGCATTTT. As protein: CATCTGLIYQPQHF.

This chain joins TRBV29-1 and TRBJ2-2; 8 nucleotides line up with TRBD2. The CDR3 covers 14 residues. Germline trimming cut 5 bases from V and 4 bases from J; bases unmatched to any gene: 6. Germline V gene sequence: CDR1 SQVTM, CDR2 ANQGSEA. The CDR3 sequence is CSVFASGLTGELFF. In nucleotides, the CDR3 is TGCAGCGTTTTCGCTAGCGGGCTCACCGGGGAGCTGTTTTTT.

This clone was detected only once. This chain uses TRBV28 with TRBJ2-1; 8 bases agree with TRBD1. Trimming took 8 bases from V and 9 from J; bases not matched to a gene: 15. Germline values: CDR1 MDHEN, CDR2 SYDVKM. The CDR3 extends over 15 amino acids. The CDR3 region is CASSQRAGGYGEQFF. The DNA for the CDR3 is TGTGCCAGCTCGCAAAGGGCAGGGGGCTACGGTGAGCAGTTCTTC.